This T cell receptor beta chain derives from a study of cytomegalovirus exposure and HLA in healthy donors. Findings of the study overall: The authors enumerated under 200 TCR beta chains as linked to cytomegalovirus. A later analysis found that most CMV-associated TCR beta chains appeared HLA-restricted.

The primer mix had 60 Vbeta and 13 Jbeta primers. Per the study methods: Approximately 78 million unique TCR beta chains, roughly 11 million of them shared, were counted by a later analysis. The method was immunoSEQ multiplex PCR; TCRdb's version includes in-frame clones alone and lacks a portion of them. That table furnishes V, J and clone size, whereas the DNA furnished D and trimming. The table lists fewer than 140,000 clones, around three quarters of them singletons. With 4 bases removed from V and 2 bases from J, the gap between germline ends came to 13 bases. The CDR3 has 14 residues. Germline V CDR1 and CDR2: SGDLS, YYNGEE. Regarding this clone: The antigen is unknown.

Sequences were obtained from PBMCs. The chain employs TRBV9 and TRBJ2-7; TRBD2 might be the D (6 bases). The TCR sequence derives from a boy younger than 18 in good health and CMV-seronegative. The CDR3 DNA sequence: TGTGCCAGCAGCCCCGGGACTTTTACCTACGAGCAGTACTTC. Its translation is CASSPGTFTYEQYF. Full variable domain (remainder filled in from reference TRBV9 and TRBJ2-7): DSGVTQTPKHLITATGQRVTLRCSPRSGDLSVYWYQQSLDQGLQFLIQYYNGEERAKGNILERFSAQQFPDLHSELNLSSLELGDSALYFCASSPGTFTYEQYFGPGTRLTVT.